The present T cell receptor (beta chain) was sequenced within a study of T-cell reconstitution after alpha-beta-depleted transplantation in children. Study observations and caveats: Newly produced T cells mostly accounted for T-cell counts and diversity one year post-transplant. In patients about two months after transplant, alpha-beta T cells reportedly arose from several hundred expanded graft clones. At day 60, the high TCRbeta diversity found in some patients originated from recipient T cells and thymic progenitors that had survived.

CDR3 length: 13 residues. The V gene lost 5 bases and the J gene lost 4 bases, with 11 bases spanning the gap. The TCRbeta library incorporated unique molecular identifiers. Each CDR3 protein is one row after TCRdb ran MiXCR on the PCR reads. The sample has 55,000 to 85,000 distinct CDR3 sequences, 9.5% to 13% seen once. This clonotype was observed at least ten times. Its specificity is not known. The source was PBMCs, collected before TCRalphabeta/CD19-depleted stem cell transplant. This chain joins TRBV12-3 or TRBV12-4 and TRBJ1-2; the D is unclear. The receptor comes from a boy aged 10-17 years with acute myeloid leukemia, due to receive a stem cell transplant. The CDR3 coding sequence is TGTGCCAGCAGTCTAGGGCAGTTCTATGGCTACACCTTC. This translates into CASSLGQFYGYTF.